A selection of T cell receptor beta chains follows, all from one sample in a study of T cells after yellow fever vaccination. MiXCR was run by TCRdb on the 5' RACE reads, yielding one entry per CDR3 protein. The top ten clones hold about 14% of a sample with just under 600,000 distinct CDR3 sequences, roughly 14% of them seen once. The source material was PBMCs, sampled on the day of the yellow fever booster vaccination. All receptors come from a man in his thirties or forties who received the YFV17D yellow fever vaccine. Both conserved end residues are part of each CDR3. D genes are given only for firm matches. For some rows the clone size is stated as once, few or many, or as a class when expanded; others skip it.

.,TRBV7-9,TRBJ1-3,.,TGTGCCAGCAGCTTGGGGGACCCCCGCTCTGGAAACACCATATATTTT,CASSLGDPRSGNTIYF
many,TRBV9,TRBJ2-1,.,TGTGCCAGCAGCTCACCTCTTGACCCTAAAGCCTACAATGAGCAGTTCTTC,CASSSPLDPKAYNEQFF
many,TRBV5-4,TRBJ2-2,TRBD2,TGTGCCAGCAGCGGGGGGACTAGTCGAACCGGGGAGCTGTTTTTT,CASSGGTSRTGELFF
few,TRBV7-9,TRBJ2-3,.,TGTGCCAGCAGCCCCTCCGGGAGAGGAGATACGCAGTATTTT,CASSPSGRGDTQYF
few,TRBV18,TRBJ2-7,.,TGTGCCAGCTCACTCGGGGTCGTAGCCTACGAGCAGTACTTC,CASSLGVVAYEQYF
many,TRBV7-9,TRBJ2-5,.,TGTGGAGCGGTGAGCCAAGAGACCCAGTACTTC,CGAVSQETQYF
.,TRBV11-2,TRBJ2-1,.,TGTGGCAGCAGCTTATCAGGGCCGGGAAATGAGCAGTTCTTC,CGSSLSGPGNEQFF
few,TRBV5-5,TRBJ1-5,TRBD1,TGTGCCAGCAGGGAGGGACAGGGGTATAGCAATCAGCCCCAGCATTTT,CASREGQGYSNQPQHF
few,TRBV20-1,TRBJ2-2,.,TGCAGTGCTAGTACGGGAGCGAACACCGGGGAGCTGTTTTTT,CSASTGANTGELFF
few,TRBV27,TRBJ2-3,.,TGTGCCAGCAGTTCAAAAACTTCCTCAGATACGCAGTATTTT,CASSSKTSSDTQYF
few,TRBV18,TRBJ2-4,TRBD1,TGTGCCAGCTCACCACCGGACAGGGTGATGAACATTCAGTACTTC,CASSPPDRVMNIQYF
.,TRBV7-2,TRBJ1-2,.,TGTGCCAGCAGCTCGGACGGGTTTCTTGGCTACACCTTC,CASSSDGFLGYTF
.,TRBV5-1,TRBJ2-5,.,TGCGCCAGCAGTCCCGGGCACACCCAAGAGACCCAGTACTTC,CASSPGHTQETQYF
few,TRBV23-1,TRBJ1-5,.,TGCGCCAGCAGTCAATCTAGCAGGAAATATCAGCCCCAGCATTTT,CASSQSSRKYQPQHF
few,TRBV3-1,TRBJ2-5,.,TGTGCCAGCAGCCAAGTCCCCCGGGAGACCCAGTACTTC,CASSQVPRETQYF
.,TRBV2,TRBJ2-3,.,TGTGCCAGCAGTGATTTTGGAGATACGCAGTATTTT,CASSDFGDTQYF
.,TRBV7-9,TRBJ1-1,TRBD1,TGTGCCAGCAGCTTAGCCGGGACAGGGGGCAACACTGAAGCTTTCTTT,CASSLAGTGGNTEAFF
.,TRBV6-2/TRBV6-3,TRBJ2-2,.,TGTGCCAGCAGTTATCCGAGGGGAAGGGAGCTGTTTTTT,CASSYPRGRELFF
.,TRBV5-5,TRBJ2-2,.,TGTGCCAGCAGCTTGACTAGGGTTGGGACCGGGGAGCTGTTTTTT,CASSLTRVGTGELFF
few,TRBV7-9,TRBJ2-5,.,TGTGCCAGCAGCTCGCCGACGAGGGCCCAAGAGACCCAGTACTTC,CASSSPTRAQETQYF
few,TRBV4-3,TRBJ2-3,TRBD2,TGCGCCAGCAGCCAAGAACCTAGCGGGGACACAGATACGCAGTATTTT,CASSQEPSGDTDTQYF
few,TRBV7-9,TRBJ1-6,.,TGTGCAAGCCAGCAGGTCTCCGGGGGGCAATCACCCCTCCACTTT,CASQQVSGGQSPLHF
.,TRBV20-1,TRBJ2-7,.,TGCAGTGCTAGGGCTAGCGTCGAGCAGTACTTC,CSARASVEQYF
.,TRBV15,TRBJ2-1,.,TGTGCCACCAGCAGAGTCAGGGGTTCGGGCAATGAGCAGTTCTTC,CATSRVRGSGNEQFF
.,TRBV6-2/TRBV6-3,TRBJ1-5,TRBD1,TGTGCCAGCAGTTATAGACAGGGCAGTCAGCCCCAGCATTTT,CASSYRQGSQPQHF
few,TRBV20-1,TRBJ1-5,.,TGCAGTGCTAAAGGGACAAGCAATCAGCCCCAGCATTTT,CSAKGTSNQPQHF
.,TRBV12-3/TRBV12-4,TRBJ1-6,.,TGTGCCAGCAGTTTCTCGGTCGGGGCGGAATCACCCCTCCACTTT,CASSFSVGAESPLHF
.,TRBV24-1,TRBJ2-3,.,TGTGCCACCAGAGGACCGGGACAAAGCACAGATACGCAGTATTTT,CATRGPGQSTDTQYF
few,TRBV12-3/TRBV12-4,TRBJ1-6,.,TGTGCCAGCATGGGGGGGGGTCCGAATTCACCCCTCCACTTT,CASMGGGPNSPLHF
few,TRBV9,TRBJ2-6,.,TGTGCCAGCAGCAAGAGAGCCCAGTCTTCCGGGGCCAACGTCCTGACTTTC,CASSKRAQSSGANVLTF
few,TRBV20-1,TRBJ1-3,.,TGCAGTGCACTAGATTACTCTGGAAACACCATATATTTT,CSALDYSGNTIYF
few,TRBV11-2,TRBJ2-4,.,TGTGCCAGCAGCTTATTGGGGGCTGCGGCCAAAAACATTCAGTACTTC,CASSLLGAAAKNIQYF
.,TRBV5-4,TRBJ2-5,.,TGTGCCAGCAGCGGACAACAGGGAAGAGAGACCCAGTACTTC,CASSGQQGRETQYF
.,TRBV14,TRBJ2-5,.,TGTGCCAGCAGCCCCAAATTTTTGATCCGGGACAAACAAGAGACCCAGTACTTC,CASSPKFLIRDKQETQYF
.,TRBV20-1,TRBJ2-2,.,TGCAGTGCTGCGGCCATCCACGGGGAGCTGTTTTTT,CSAAAIHGELFF
few,TRBV12-3/TRBV12-4,TRBJ2-5,.,TGTGCCAGCAGTTTACGCCAAGCGGAAGAGACCCAGTACTTC,CASSLRQAEETQYF
many,TRBV29-1,TRBJ2-1,.,TGCAGCGTACCTCTTTGGGGAGACTACAATGAGCAGTTCTTC,CSVPLWGDYNEQFF
.,TRBV3-1,TRBJ2-2,TRBD2,TGTGCCAGCAGCCAAGTAATACGGACTAGCAGGACCGGGGAGCTGTTTTTT,CASSQVIRTSRTGELFF
.,TRBV30,TRBJ1-1,.,TGTGCCTGGAGTGTCCAGGGGATCTACACTGAAGCTTTCTTT,CAWSVQGIYTEAFF
.,TRBV7-9,TRBJ2-1,TRBD2,TGTGCCAGCAGCTTAAGGTTAGCGGGACTCGAGCAGTTCTTC,CASSLRLAGLEQFF
.,TRBV30,TRBJ2-3,TRBD2,TGTGCCGGTGCCGCGGGGGGCAAGAAAGATACGCAGTATTTT,CAGAAGGKKDTQYF
few,TRBV6-1,TRBJ2-5,TRBD1,TGTGCCAGCAGTCCCAACGAGGGGGCCCATGAGACCCAGTACTTC,CASSPNEGAHETQYF
few,TRBV5-1,TRBJ2-2,TRBD1,TGCGCCAGCAGCTCCGGGACAGGGGATGGCACCGGGGAGCTGTTTTTT,CASSSGTGDGTGELFF
.,TRBV27,TRBJ2-6,TRBD2,TGTGCCAGCAGAGGGTGGGCCGGCGGGGGCTCTGGGGCCAACGTCCTGACTTTC,CASRGWAGGGSGANVLTF
.,TRBV23-1,TRBJ1-4,.,TGCGCCAGCAGTCTTCGGCCCCCGGTTGATGAAAAACTGTTTTTT,CASSLRPPVDEKLFF
.,TRBV14,TRBJ2-5,TRBD2,TGTGCCAGCAGCCGGCGGGAGTACCAAGAGACCCAGTACTTC,CASSRREYQETQYF
.,TRBV6-1,TRBJ1-1,TRBD1,TGTGCCAGCAGCCTACAGGGGTTGAACACTGAAGCTTTCTTT,CASSLQGLNTEAFF
.,TRBV20-1,TRBJ2-3,TRBD1,TGCAGTGCCAGACAGGGTCCGGATACGCAGTATTTT,CSARQGPDTQYF
.,TRBV7-3,TRBJ2-7,.,TGTGCCAGCAGCCACACGGGTGGGGAGCAGTACTTC,CASSHTGGEQYF
.,TRBV5-1,TRBJ2-1,.,TGCGCCAGCAGCAGAGGTGATTACAATGAGCAGTTCTTC,CASSRGDYNEQFF
.,TRBV18,TRBJ2-1,.,TGTGCCAGCTCACTTGGACAGATGTACAATGAGCAGTTCTTC,CASSLGQMYNEQFF
few,TRBV7-2,TRBJ2-2,.,TGTGCCAGCAGCTTTGGCGGGCGAACCGGGGAGCTGTTTTTT,CASSFGGRTGELFF
.,TRBV2,TRBJ2-1,TRBD2,TGTGCCACGGCCGCTGGGACTAGCGGGACAGCTGAGCAGTTCTTC,CATAAGTSGTAEQFF